One TCR beta chain is described in this entry. J was trimmed by 4 bases and V by 3 bases; bases with no gene match: 9. CDR1 is SEHNR and CDR2 is FQNEAQ in the germline V gene (reference sequence). This CDR3 comprises 16 residues. Sequencing used immunoSEQ multiplex PCR; TCRdb keeps in-frame clones, though not all of them. The top ten clones hold about 7% of a sample with approximately 160,000 clones, approximately 84% of them seen once. The record originates from a study of blood T cell repertoires in COVID-19. Study-wide background: PBMCs, B-cell-depleted T cells, or T cells were the source of the cDNA or gDNA that made up the material.

The participants were between 18 and 89 years old and came from about two dozen US areas. The sample taken for sequencing was PBMCs or T cells enriched from blood (not recorded which). The genes are TRBV7-9 and TRBJ2-5; 9 nucleotides line up with TRBD1. The clonotype comes from a woman aged 45 to 65 who had recovered from COVID-19. The CDR3 sequence: CASSFSPGQGPETQYF. The CDR3 DNA follows: TGTGCCAGCAGCTTCAGCCCGGGACAGGGTCCAGAGACCCAGTACTTC.